A single sample gave rise to the 5 T cell receptor beta chains below, sequenced in a study of control samples from healthy donors and cancer patients. Generated by immunoSEQ multiplex PCR, the TCRdb table keeps only in-frame clones and is missing some. The sample includes around 23,000 clones, 75% to 90% seen only once; the top ten take 38%. Specimen: PBMCs. Receptors originate from a man in his sixties with head and neck cancer.

The chain recombines TRBV6-5 with TRBJ1-2, with a weak D call TRBD1 (5 bases). CDR3 length: 14 amino acids. V was cut by 6 bases and J by 4 bases, with 15 bases left in between. The germline V gene has CDR1 MNHEY and CDR2 SVGAGI. CDR3 sequence (DNA): TGTGCCAGCAGAACGAGAGGGGTGATCTATGGCTACACCTTC. The encoded protein is CASRTRGVIYGYTF.

V usage is TRBV14 and J usage is TRBJ2-7, with 8 bases fitting TRBD2. This CDR3 has 15 amino acids. The V and J ends lost 0 bases and 6 bases, in that order; junction bases with no gene match: 7. The germline V gene has CDR1 SGHDN and CDR2 FVKESK. CDR3 region: CASSQDLGLEVEQYF. Here the CDR3 DNA reads TGTGCCAGCAGCCAAGATCTGGGACTAGAGGTCGAGCAGTACTTC.

This sequence joins TRBV6-6 and TRBJ2-4, with a possible D match to TRBD2 (6 bases). This CDR3 has 16 residues. V was trimmed by 4 bases and J by 0 bases, leaving 13 bases between them. The germline V gene has CDR1 MNHNY and CDR2 SVGAGI (reference sequence). The CDR3 nucleotides are TGTGCCAGCAGTTCGACTAGGTTCGAAGCCAAAAACATTCAGTACTTC. Translation: CASSSTRFEAKNIQYF.

The V gene is TRBV3-1 (or the pseudogene TRBV3-2), the J gene TRBJ2-7, with a weak D call TRBD2 (5 bases). Trimming cost V 0 bases and J 3 bases, with 18 bases left between them. The CDR3 consists of 17 residues. The germline CDR1 and CDR2 sequences are LGHDT and YNNKEL (reference sequence). In nucleotides, the CDR3 is TGTGCCAGCAGCCAAGAAGGTAGGAGCGGATGGGACTACGAGCAGTACTTC. Its translation is CASSQEGRSGWDYEQYF.

The chain has TRBV7-2 and TRBJ1-3; D call uncertain. V lost 2 bases to trimming and J lost 6 bases, with 5 bases between them. The CDR3 is made up of 12 amino acids. From germline, CDR1 is SGHTA and CDR2 FQGNSA. The CDR3 reads CASSLSENTIYF. In nucleotides, the CDR3 is TGTGCCAGCAGCTTATCAGAAAACACCATATATTTT.